This T cell receptor beta chain was identified during a study of T cell clones after liver transplantation. Using immunoSEQ multiplex PCR, the repertoire was profiled, and TCRdb retains in-frame clones only, with some absent. In the table there are fewer than 110,000 clones, around 84% of which are singletons. The V segment lost 0 bases and the J segment 6 bases; nucleotides outside the gene matches: 9. CDR1 is LNHNV and CDR2 is YYDKDF in the germline V gene (reference sequence). The CDR3 is 18 amino acids. This clonotype was obtained from a human patient who received a liver transplant. The graft donor may have given rise to some T cells. The sequenced sample was CD4+ T cells from blood, obtained around 50 months after liver transplant. V usage is TRBV15 and J usage is TRBJ2-2; 11 nucleotides match TRBD2. The CDR3 protein is CATSRDIAGGPSAGELFF. CDR3 in DNA: TGTGCCACCAGCAGAGATATAGCGGGAGGGCCCTCAGCCGGGGAGCTGTTTTTT. The whole variable domain, remainder taken from reference TRBV15 and TRBJ2-2, is DAMVIQNPRYQVTQFGKPVTLSCSQTLNHNVMYWYQQKSSQAPKLLFHYYDKDFNNEADTPDNFQSRRPNTSFCFLDIRSPGLGDTAMYLCATSRDIAGGPSAGELFFGEGSRLTVL.